This T cell receptor (beta chain) was sequenced for a study of shared clonotypes between healthy human individuals. About the study: Donor ages ranged 18 to 49 years: a couple of women, a few men.

Genomic DNA of every subset was divided equally among multiple immunoSEQ plates. On ten immunoSEQ deep assay plates, unsorted PBMC DNA was sequenced. Original handling: Filtering differed because ImmunoSEQ produced junction-only sequences that carried no quality scores. The data were produced by immunoSEQ multiplex PCR, yet TCRdb's version contains in-frame clones alone and is incomplete. V, J and clone size are those of that table, while D and trimming were read from the DNA. The sample yields around 500,000 clones, about 79% seen once. A few counts support this clone. Germline V gives CDR1 WNHNN, CDR2 SYGVQD (reference sequence). CDR3 length: 15 amino acids.

This chain joins TRBV10-1 and TRBJ2-5; 9 bases line up with TRBD2. The J call may not be correct, given that the DNA end is closer to TRBJ2-7. This sequence originates from a woman aged 40 to 50 in good health. Some clones in this sample may be carry-over from other donors' samples. What was sequenced was PBMCs. Here the CDR3 reads CASSEIRGGVYEQYF. In DNA, the CDR3 is TGCGCCAGCAGTGAGATTCGCGGGGGGGTCTACGAGCAGTACTTC.